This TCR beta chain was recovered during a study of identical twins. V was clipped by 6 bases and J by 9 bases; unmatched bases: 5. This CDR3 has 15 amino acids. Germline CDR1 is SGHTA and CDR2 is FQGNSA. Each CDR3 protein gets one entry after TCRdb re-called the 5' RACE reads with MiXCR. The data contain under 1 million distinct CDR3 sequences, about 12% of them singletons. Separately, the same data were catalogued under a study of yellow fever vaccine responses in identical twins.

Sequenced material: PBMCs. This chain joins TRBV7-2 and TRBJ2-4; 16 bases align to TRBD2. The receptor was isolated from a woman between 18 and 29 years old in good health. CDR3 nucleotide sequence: TGTGCCAGCAGTACGGGACTAGCGGGAGGGGGCATTCAGTACTTC. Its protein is CASSTGLAGGGIQYF.